This T cell receptor (beta chain) was sequenced in a study of T cell changes during pregnancy in multiple sclerosis. TCRdb keeps only in-frame clones here, not all; method: immunoSEQ multiplex PCR. Of roughly 80,000 clones listed, about 91% are singletons. Trimming took off 4 bases at V and 4 bases at J, with 7 bases between the two ends. Germline V gene sequence: CDR1 LNHDA, CDR2 SQIVND (reference sequence). The CDR3 is made up of 12 amino acids. This rearrangement joins TRBV19 to TRBJ1-2; D unresolved. The clonotype was recovered from a female donor with multiple sclerosis, enrolled in a pregnancy study. Specimen: peripheral blood, collected before pregnancy. The CDR3, as DNA: TGTGCCAGTAGTACTCCCTTCTATGGCTACACCTTC. Translated, it gives CASSTPFYGYTF.